The 25 T cell receptor beta chains below come from one sample, sequenced in a study of blood T cell repertoires in COVID-19. Some clones are missing from TCRdb's copy, which holds only in-frame ones; the method was immunoSEQ multiplex PCR. The sample has around 300,000 clones, roughly 87% seen once. The sequencing sample was made of peripheral blood. The receptors come from a man younger than 35 with active or convalescent COVID-19.

The chain carries TRBV28 and TRBJ1-1; D is unclear. This CDR3 contains 13 residues. Germline lookup yields CDR1 MDHEN and CDR2 SYDVKM. Trimming took 8 bases from V and 1 from J, leaving 11 bases between them. The CDR3 is CASLGNSNTEAFF. The CDR3 coding sequence is TGTGCCAGCCTCGGGAATTCGAACACTGAAGCTTTCTTT. The full variable domain, in which reference TRBV28 and TRBJ1-1 provide the parts outside the CDR3, is DVKVTQSSRYLVKRTGEKVFLECVQDMDHENMFWYRQDPGLGLRLIYFSYDVKMKEKGDIPEGYSVSREKKERFSLILESASTNQTSMYLCASLGNSNTEAFFGQGTRLTVV.

This clone turned up a few times. The chain links TRBV7-9 to TRBJ2-7; unclear D gene. This CDR3 is 11 amino acids long. Germline loops: CDR1 SEHNR, CDR2 FQNEAQ (reference sequence). V lost 5 bases to trimming and J lost 5 bases, with 7 bases between them. The DNA for the CDR3 is TGTGCCAGCAGCACTCTCCACGAGCAGTACTTC. Its protein product is CASSTLHEQYF.

The rearrangement joins TRBV5-1 to TRBJ1-5; D remains unclear. V dropped 5 bases and J dropped 7 bases, with 13 bases sitting between them. In germline, CDR1 is SGHRS, CDR2 YFSETQ. The CDR3 has 13 amino acids. The CDR3 DNA reads as TGCGCCAGCAGACTGAATACTGAGCAGCCCCAGCATTTT. It translates to CASRLNTEQPQHF.

This CDR3 reads CSFSGENEQYF. In DNA, the CDR3 is TGCAGCTTCTCCGGGGAGAACGAGCAGTACTTC. The chain has TRBV20-1 and TRBJ2-7; D possibly corresponds to TRBD2 (5 bases). Germline-derived CDR1 and CDR2 are DFQATT and SNEGSKA (reference sequence). The CDR3 consists of 11 residues.

The V call is TRBV7-9, the J call TRBJ2-7, with TRBD1 matching over 12 bases. Germline-derived CDR1 and CDR2 are SEHNR and FQNEAQ (reference sequence). The CDR3 has 15 residues. Trimming cost V 5 bases and J 7 bases; bases outside gene matches: 9. The CDR3 DNA sequence: TGTGCCAGCAGCGACCGGGACAGGGGGCGAGATGAGCAGTACTTC. This translates into CASSDRDRGRDEQYF.

The chain is built from TRBV4-1 and TRBJ2-7; tentative D call: TRBD2 (6 bases). Germline CDR1 reads MGHRA; CDR2 reads YSYEKL. The ends were cut back, 6 bases at V and 2 bases at J, with 11 bases in the middle. The CDR3 length is 13 residues. CDR3 DNA sequence: TGCGCCAGCAGTTTGGGACTCCCCTACGAGCAGTACTTC. Translating it yields CASSLGLPYEQYF.

CDR3 region: CASSPNRDDIQYF. The CDR3 coding sequence is TGTGCCAGCTCACCAAACAGGGACGACATTCAGTACTTC. V and J are TRBV18 and TRBJ2-4, with a weak D call TRBD1 (6 bases). The CDR3 contains 13 residues. Germline V CDR1 and CDR2: KGHSH, LQKENI. V lost 2 bases and J 8 bases, leaving 10 bases between the germline ends.

The rearrangement joins TRBV27 to TRBJ1-2; possible D gene TRBD1, 6 bases. Trimming shortened V by 5 bases and J by 0 bases, and 16 bases separated the two germline ends. The germline V gene has CDR1 MNHEY and CDR2 SMNVEV (reference sequence). The length of the CDR3 is 16 residues. The CDR3 sequence: CASSRGNREANYGYTF. Written as DNA, the CDR3 is TGTGCCAGCAGTCGGGGCAACAGGGAAGCTAACTATGGCTACACCTTC.

V gene TRBV7-3 combines with J gene TRBJ2-7; 14 bases line up with TRBD2. The CDR3 consists of 17 residues. CDR1 SGHTA and CDR2 FQGTGA come from the germline V gene. After removal of 5 bases from V and 1 base from J, the junction contained 7 bases not matched to a gene. CDR3 nucleotide sequence: TGTGCCAGCAGCCGATCGGGACTAGCGGGAGAATCCTACGAGCAGTACTTC. This encodes CASSRSGLAGESYEQYF.

This chain joins TRBV5-4 and TRBJ1-1; a weak D match, TRBD1 (6 bases). The CDR3 contains 15 residues. CDR1 is SGHNT and CDR2 is YYREEE in the germline V gene (reference sequence). V lost 2 bases to trimming and J lost 4 bases, with 15 bases between them. In DNA form, the CDR3 reads TGTGCCAGCAGCTTATCACAGGGTCTGGGCACTGAAGCTTTCTTT. Its protein is CASSLSQGLGTEAFF.

The chain uses TRBV4-1 and TRBJ2-3; D is uncertain. This CDR3 region has 12 residues. Trimming stripped 4 bases from V and 6 bases from J, with 8 bases between. CDR1 is MGHRA, CDR2 YSYEKL, per germline. The chain's CDR3 is CASSRHRDTQYF. For the CDR3, the DNA is TGCGCCAGCAGCCGACACCGGGATACGCAGTATTTT.

The chain joins TRBV19 to TRBJ2-5; no reliable D call. The length of the CDR3 is 13 residues. From germline, CDR1 is LNHDA and CDR2 SQIVND (reference sequence). The V end was cut by 7 bases, the J end by 5 bases, with 14 bases between. In DNA form, the CDR3 reads TGTGCCAGTAACCCAGGTGGTTTCGAGACCCAGTACTTC. It translates to CASNPGGFETQYF.

The count of this clone is one. This CDR3 reads CASSLHGTKNTGELFF. The DNA of the CDR3 is TGTGCCAGCAGTCTACACGGCACTAAGAACACCGGGGAGCTGTTTTTT. The V gene is TRBV2, the J gene TRBJ2-2; D unresolved. From germline, CDR1 is SNHLY and CDR2 FYNNEI. Trimming stripped 5 bases from V and 1 base from J, with 14 bases between. The CDR3 is made up of 16 amino acids. The full variable domain, in which reference TRBV2 and TRBJ2-2 provide the parts outside the CDR3, is EPEVTQTPSHQVTQMGQEVILRCVPISNHLYFYWYRQILGQKVEFLVSFYNNEISEKSEIFDDQFSVERPDGSNFTLKIRSTKLEDSAMYFCASSLHGTKNTGELFFGEGSRLTVL.

The rearrangement uses TRBV4-3 and TRBJ2-7; TRBD2 aligns across 7 bases. The CDR3 is 16 amino acids. V was clipped by 1 base and J by 2 bases; unmatched bases: 8. Germline V gene lookup returns CDR1 LGHNA and CDR2 YSLEER. CDR3 DNA: TGCGCCAGCAGCCAAGGGGTTAGCGGGCGGACCTACGAGCAGTACTTC. Encoded protein: CASSQGVSGRTYEQYF.

The chain joins TRBV4-1 to TRBJ1-2; D is ambiguous. This CDR3 is built from 13 residues. The germline gives CDR1 MGHRA, CDR2 YSYEKL. Trimming stripped 1 base from V and 6 bases from J, with 9 bases between. As DNA, the CDR3 is TGCGCCAGCAGCCAAGTTCTTGAGGATGGCTACACCTTC. Translating it yields CASSQVLEDGYTF.

V usage is TRBV5-1 and J usage is TRBJ2-5; D ambiguous. The CDR3 loop spans 15 amino acids. V lost 4 bases and J 2 bases, leaving 15 bases between the germline ends. Germline V gene sequence: CDR1 SGHRS, CDR2 YFSETQ. This CDR3 reads CASSPSLALQETQYF. In DNA, the CDR3 is TGCGCCAGCAGCCCGTCGCTGGCTTTACAAGAGACCCAGTACTTC.

The gene calls are TRBV7-9 and TRBJ1-5; TRBD1 matches at 9 bases. There are 14 residues in the CDR3. Germline lookup yields CDR1 SEHNR and CDR2 FQNEAQ (reference sequence). Germline trimming cut 5 bases from V and 5 bases from J; bases unmatched to any gene: 4. The CDR3 spells CASSRTGAHQPQHF. CDR3 DNA: TGTGCCAGCAGCAGGACAGGGGCCCATCAGCCCCAGCATTTT.

This clone was observed a single time. The V and J genes are TRBV2 and TRBJ1-2, with TRBD1 matching 9 bases. V lost 6 bases to trimming and J lost 5 bases; unmatched junction nucleotides: 10. The CDR3 totals 15 residues. CDR1 SNHLY and CDR2 FYNNEI come from the germline V gene. This CDR3 reads CASSTTTGQGYGYTF. CDR3 DNA: TGTGCCAGCAGCACAACAACGGGACAGGGATATGGCTACACCTTC.

The chain recombines TRBV29-1 with TRBJ2-3; 10 bases map to TRBD2. Trimming took 5 bases from V and 0 from J; bases not matched to a gene: 11. The CDR3 extends over 17 amino acids. Germline lookup yields CDR1 SQVTM and CDR2 ANQGSEA. In DNA, the CDR3 is TGCAGCGTTTCAGAAGCGGGGGGGTTGATTAGCACAGATACGCAGTATTTT. Its translation is CSVSEAGGLISTDTQYF.

The rearrangement uses TRBV10-2 and TRBJ1-5; D ambiguous. The ends were cut back, 3 bases at V and 0 bases at J, with 12 bases in the middle. This CDR3 has 16 amino acids. The germline CDR1 and CDR2 sequences are WSHSY and SAAADI. The CDR3 DNA is TGCGCCAGCAGTGATGGTGGACTTTATAGCAATCAGCCCCAGCATTTT. This translates into CASSDGGLYSNQPQHF.

The V and J genes are TRBV28 and TRBJ2-1, with D possibly matching TRBD2 (6 bases). The CDR3 is made up of 13 amino acids. The germline V gene encodes CDR1 MDHEN and CDR2 SYDVKM. V lost 6 bases, J lost 4 bases, and 10 bases lay in between. CDR3 DNA sequence: TGTGCCAGCAGGACGGGAGTGTACAATGAGCAGTTCTTC. Translating it yields CASRTGVYNEQFF.

The chain uses TRBV6-2 or TRBV6-3 and TRBJ1-2; D remains unclear. V gave up 2 bases and J gave up 4 bases, with 8 bases separating them. This CDR3 comprises 13 residues. Germline V CDR1 and CDR2: MNHEY, SVGEGT. CDR3 region: CASSYVSGYGYTF. The CDR3 DNA reads TGTGCCAGCAGTTACGTTAGCGGCTATGGCTACACCTTC.

The chain carries TRBV19 and TRBJ1-2, with D possibly being TRBD1 (5 bases). In germline, CDR1 is LNHDA, CDR2 SQIVND (reference sequence). Trimming removed 5 bases at V and 3 bases at J, with 10 bases between. This CDR3 has 13 amino acids. CDR3 DNA: TGTGCCAGTAGTTCAGGGTCACACTATGGCTACACCTTC. Amino acid sequence: CASSSGSHYGYTF.

This clone is a singleton in its sample. The CDR3 coding sequence is TGTGCCAGCAGCGCCGACAGCCCTGAAGCTTTCTTT. It encodes CASSADSPEAFF. The rearrangement uses TRBV9 and TRBJ1-1; D possibly corresponds to TRBD1 (5 bases). The germline CDR1 and CDR2 sequences are SGDLS and YYNGEE. Deletions cut 3 bases from V and 6 bases from J, with 9 bases between. The CDR3 has 12 amino acids.

The J gene is TRBJ1-1, the V gene TRBV2, with D tentatively TRBD1 (5 bases). CDR1 is SNHLY and CDR2 is FYNNEI in the germline V gene. The CDR3 consists of 14 residues. The ends were cut back, 4 bases at V and 3 bases at J, with 12 bases in the middle. The CDR3 nucleotides read TGTGCCAGCAGTGGGGCCAGGGACTACACTGAAGCTTTCTTT. Its protein product is CASSGARDYTEAFF.